These 15 T cell receptor beta chains came from one sample sequenced in a study of T-cell memory formation after mild COVID-19. TCRdb re-called the 5' RACE reads through MiXCR, storing one row per CDR3 protein. Here the sample spans about 340,000 distinct CDR3 sequences, roughly an eighth being singletons. The source material was PBMCs or a T cell subset sorted from them (not recorded which). All receptors derive from a man younger than 30 who had mild COVID-19 (a few samples of this study predate the infection). Cell type and time point are not known.

This clonotype occurred a few times. This chain links TRBV11-2 with TRBJ1-5, with 8 bases fitting TRBD1. Trimming at V came to 1 base and at J to 7 bases, leaving 6 bases not matched to a gene. The germline gives CDR1 SGHAT, CDR2 FQNNGV. This CDR3 has 15 residues. The CDR3 DNA follows: TGTGCCAGCAGCTTAGGGACAGGGACCCACCAGCCCCAGCATTTT. Its protein product is CASSLGTGTHQPQHF.

The chain has TRBV4-3 and TRBJ1-6; D remains unclear. The CDR3 is 14 residues long. With 0 bases removed from V and 9 bases from J, the gap between germline ends came to 9 bases. Germline V gene sequence: CDR1 LGHNA, CDR2 YSLEER. The CDR3 DNA reads TGCGCCAGCAGCCAAGATGAAGCCGGTTCACCCCTCCACTTT. It specifies CASSQDEAGSPLHF.

This clonotype was picked up many times. The chain recombines TRBV12-3 or TRBV12-4 with TRBJ2-3; D not certain. V lost 4 bases and J 6 bases, leaving 11 bases between the germline ends. The CDR3 consists of 13 residues. CDR3 sequence (DNA): TGTGCCAGCAGTTACCTTCTCGGGGATACGCAGTATTTT. It codes for CASSYLLGDTQYF.

This clonotype was found a few times. The genes are TRBV4-1 and TRBJ1-3; weak D call: TRBD1 (5 bases). In germline, CDR1 is MGHRA, CDR2 YSYEKL. The CDR3 sequence is 17 residues long. V lost 4 bases to trimming and J lost 5 bases, with 21 bases between them. In DNA, the CDR3 is TGCGCCAGCAGCCTTCCCTCCGATCGGGGGTTAAGAAACACCATATATTTT. Its translation: CASSLPSDRGLRNTIYF.

This clonotype came up a few times. The chain is built from TRBV18 and TRBJ2-2; D remains unclear. Per germline, CDR1 KGHSH and CDR2 LQKENI. The CDR3 is 15 residues long. V lost 5 bases and J lost 5, with 15 bases in between. The chain's CDR3 is CASSSYIEETGELFF. CDR3 nucleotide sequence: TGTGCCAGCTCATCTTATATCGAGGAGACCGGGGAGCTGTTTTTT.

This chain joins TRBV7-2 and TRBJ1-3; D is unclear. CDR1 is SGHTA and CDR2 is FQGNSA in the germline V gene. This CDR3 is built from 14 residues. V lost 3 bases and J lost 0, with 6 bases in between. CDR3 sequence reads: CASSFWGSGNTIYF. The CDR3, as DNA: TGTGCCAGCAGCTTTTGGGGCTCTGGAAACACCATATATTTT.

This clonotype was observed a few times. The V call is TRBV7-7, the J call TRBJ2-1, with D unresolved. Between the trimmed V and J ends, which lost 1 base and 0 bases, there was a span of 7 bases. The V gene's germline CDR1 is SSHAT and CDR2 FNYEAQ (reference sequence). The CDR3 length is 15 residues. CDR3: CASSLEVGSYNEQFF. CDR3 bases: TGTGCCAGCAGCTTAGAGGTGGGCTCCTACAATGAGCAGTTCTTC.

This chain joins TRBV6-5 and TRBJ2-4; D gene uncertain. In germline, CDR1 is MNHEY, CDR2 SVGAGI. This CDR3 comprises 15 residues. The V gene lost 0 bases and the J gene lost 1 base, with 7 bases spanning the gap. DNA for the CDR3: TGTGCCAGCAGTTACTCGATCGGGGCCAAAAACATTCAGTACTTC. This gives the protein CASSYSIGAKNIQYF.

In its sample, this clonotype was seen a few times. The rearrangement joins TRBV10-3 to TRBJ1-5, with 7 positions matching TRBD1. The length of the CDR3 is 14 residues. Germline values: CDR1 ENHRY, CDR2 SYGVKD. J lost 3 bases, V lost 4 bases, and 3 bases had no gene match. As DNA, the CDR3 is TGTGCCATCAGTGGGGACAGAAACAATCAGCCCCAGCATTTT. This sequence encodes CAISGDRNNQPQHF.

The CDR3 DNA reads as TGTGCCAGCTCTCCTCAGGGCCAGGGGATTAGCAATCAGCCCCAGCATTTT. Its translation: CASSPQGQGISNQPQHF. J is TRBJ1-5 and V is TRBV18; the D gene is possibly TRBD1 (6 bases). Trimming shortened V by 6 bases and J by 0 bases, and 18 bases separated the two germline ends. Germline CDR1 is KGHSH and CDR2 is LQKENI. CDR3 length: 17 residues.

The chain combines TRBV20-1 with TRBJ1-3; D is uncertain. Looked up from germline, CDR1 is DFQATT and CDR2 is SNEGSKA (reference sequence). This CDR3 contains 13 residues. Trimming took off 3 bases at V and 0 bases at J, with 6 bases between the two ends. As DNA, the CDR3 is TGCAGTGCTAGCGAGGGCTCTGGAAACACCATATATTTT. This codes for CSASEGSGNTIYF.

The chain recombines TRBV7-2 with TRBJ2-3, with 8 positions matching TRBD2. With V trimmed by 4 bases and J by 5 bases, 2 bases remained unmatched. Germline CDR1 is SGHTA and CDR2 is FQGNSA. There are 13 residues in the CDR3. The CDR3 DNA is TGTGCCAGCAGCTACGGGGGGGGAGATACGCAGTATTTT. This gives the protein CASSYGGGDTQYF.

This clonotype was seen at least ten times. The chain is built from TRBV5-5 and TRBJ2-7; D possibly uses TRBD1 or TRBD2 (5 bases each). The germline V gene encodes CDR1 SGHKS and CDR2 YYEKEE (reference sequence). Trimming took off 3 bases at V and 3 bases at J, with 13 bases between the two ends. This CDR3 spans 14 amino acids. CDR3 loop: CASSSGRIGYEQYF. The CDR3 coding sequence is TGTGCCAGCAGCTCGGGACGGATCGGCTACGAGCAGTACTTC.

This clonotype was recorded at least ten times. This chain connects TRBV7-3 to TRBJ2-1; possibly TRBD1 for D (6 bases). This CDR3 spans 16 amino acids. Trimming left V 1 base short and J 6 bases short, with 16 bases between. The germline CDR1 and CDR2 sequences are SGHTA and FQGTGA. CDR3 region: CASSLMGQGFANEQFF. CDR3 coding DNA: TGTGCCAGCAGCTTAATGGGGCAGGGGTTTGCCAATGAGCAGTTCTTC.

This clonotype was recorded many times. The chain links TRBV7-9 to TRBJ2-1; 7 bases are a match to TRBD1. This CDR3 contains 12 residues. J was trimmed by 9 bases and V by 4 bases; bases with no gene match: 3. Germline CDR1 reads SEHNR; CDR2 reads FQNEAQ (reference sequence). The chain's CDR3 is CASSSRQGEQFF. The CDR3 nucleotides are TGTGCCAGCAGCTCCCGACAGGGTGAGCAGTTCTTC.